This TCR beta chain was obtained from a study of blood T cell repertoires in COVID-19. Study background: Researchers got acute and convalescent COVID-19 samples from the United States, Italy and Spain. The analysed material was cDNA or gDNA that came from T cells, B-cell-depleted T cells, or PBMCs.

In the original analysis: Amplified reference gene primers provided the basis for estimating nucleated cell counts. Sequencing used immunoSEQ multiplex PCR; TCRdb keeps in-frame clones, though not all of them. V, J and clone size are those of that table, while D and trimming were read from the DNA. The sample includes 120,000 or so clones, 74% of them seen just once. CDR1 and CDR2 from the germline V gene are SGHTS and YDEGEE. J was trimmed by 2 bases and V by 4 bases; bases with no gene match: 11. The CDR3 has 17 amino acids. The V and J genes are TRBV5-8 and TRBJ2-3; 9 bases map to TRBD2. The sequencing sample was made of peripheral blood. This clonotype originated in a man in his sixties with acute or convalescent COVID-19. The CDR3 DNA sequence: TGTGCCAGCAGCCATGCGACCTTAGCGGGAGTCACAGATACGCAGTATTTT. Protein sequence: CASSHATLAGVTDTQYF.